This T cell receptor (beta chain) is drawn from a study of blood T cell repertoires in COVID-19. Study-wide background: Researchers got acute and convalescent COVID-19 samples from the United States, Italy and Spain. The analysed material was cDNA or gDNA that came from T cells, B-cell-depleted T cells, or PBMCs.

Produced via immunoSEQ multiplex PCR; TCRdb's table is partial and in-frame only. The sample carries approximately 200,000 clones, roughly 77% recorded once. CDR1 and CDR2 from the germline V gene are SEHNR and FQNEAQ (reference sequence). This CDR3 is 14 amino acids long. V was cut by 5 bases and J by 0 bases, with 5 bases left in between. Material for sequencing was peripheral blood. This TCR derives from a woman between 40 and 55 years old with COVID-19, enrolled during active disease. V usage is TRBV7-9 and J usage is TRBJ2-6; the D is unclear. The CDR3 reads CASSLSSGANVLTF. DNA for the CDR3: TGTGCCAGCAGCCTCAGCTCTGGGGCCAACGTCCTGACTTTC.